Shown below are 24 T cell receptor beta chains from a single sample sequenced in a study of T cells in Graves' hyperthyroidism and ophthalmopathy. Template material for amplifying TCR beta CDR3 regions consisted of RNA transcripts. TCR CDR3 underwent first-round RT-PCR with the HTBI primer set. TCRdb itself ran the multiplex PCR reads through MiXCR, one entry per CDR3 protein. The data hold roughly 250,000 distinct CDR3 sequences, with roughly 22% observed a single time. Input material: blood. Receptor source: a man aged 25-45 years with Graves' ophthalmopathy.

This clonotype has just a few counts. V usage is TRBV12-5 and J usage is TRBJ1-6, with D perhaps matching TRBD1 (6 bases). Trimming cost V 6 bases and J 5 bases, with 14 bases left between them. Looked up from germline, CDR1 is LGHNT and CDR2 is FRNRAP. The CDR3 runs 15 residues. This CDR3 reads CASGPTGQHNSPLHF. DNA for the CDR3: TGTGCTAGTGGCCCGACAGGTCAACATAATTCACCCCTCCACTTT.

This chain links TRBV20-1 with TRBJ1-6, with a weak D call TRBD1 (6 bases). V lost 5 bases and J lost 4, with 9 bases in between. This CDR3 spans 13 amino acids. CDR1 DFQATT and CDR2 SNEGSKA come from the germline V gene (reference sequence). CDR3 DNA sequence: TGCAGTGCTCACCAGGGGTATAATTCACCCCTCCACTTT. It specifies CSAHQGYNSPLHF.

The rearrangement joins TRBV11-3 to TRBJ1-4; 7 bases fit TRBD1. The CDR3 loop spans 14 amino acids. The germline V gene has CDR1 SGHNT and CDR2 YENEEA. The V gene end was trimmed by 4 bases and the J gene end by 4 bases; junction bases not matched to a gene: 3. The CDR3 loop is CASSSGQFNEKLFF. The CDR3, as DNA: TGTGCCAGCAGCTCGGGACAGTTTAATGAAAAACTGTTTTTT.

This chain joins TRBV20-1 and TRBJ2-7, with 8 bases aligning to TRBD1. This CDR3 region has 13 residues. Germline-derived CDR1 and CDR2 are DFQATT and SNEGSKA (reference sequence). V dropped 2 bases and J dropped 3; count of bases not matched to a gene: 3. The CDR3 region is CSARRTGHYEQYF. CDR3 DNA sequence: TGCAGTGCTAGACGGACAGGGCACTACGAGCAGTACTTC.

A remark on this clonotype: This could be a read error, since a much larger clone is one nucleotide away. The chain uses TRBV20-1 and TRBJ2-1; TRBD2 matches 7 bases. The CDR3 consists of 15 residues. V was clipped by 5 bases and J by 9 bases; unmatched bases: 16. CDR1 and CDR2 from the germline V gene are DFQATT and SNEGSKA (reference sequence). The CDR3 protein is CSAGVISGKGVEQFF. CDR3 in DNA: TGCAGTGCTGGAGTTATAAGCGGGAAGGGAGTTGAGCAGTTCTTC.

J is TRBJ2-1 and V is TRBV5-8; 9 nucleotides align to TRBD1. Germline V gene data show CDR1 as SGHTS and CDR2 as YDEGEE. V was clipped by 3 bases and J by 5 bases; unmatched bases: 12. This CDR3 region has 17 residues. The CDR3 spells CASSSILMGTGNNEQFF. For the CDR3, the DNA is TGTGCCAGCAGCTCAATATTAATGGGGACAGGGAACAATGAGCAGTTCTTC.

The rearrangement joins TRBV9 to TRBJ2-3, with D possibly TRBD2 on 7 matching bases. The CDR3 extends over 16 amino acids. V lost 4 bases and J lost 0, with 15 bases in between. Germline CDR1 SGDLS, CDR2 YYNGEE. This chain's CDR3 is CASSWGGGSSTDTQYF. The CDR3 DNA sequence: TGTGCCAGCAGCTGGGGGGGCGGTTCTAGCACAGATACGCAGTATTTT.

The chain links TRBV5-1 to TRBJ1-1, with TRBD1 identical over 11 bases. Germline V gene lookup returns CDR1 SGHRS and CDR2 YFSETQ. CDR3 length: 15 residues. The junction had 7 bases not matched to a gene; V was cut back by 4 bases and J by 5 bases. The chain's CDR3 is CASSQPGQGGTEAFF. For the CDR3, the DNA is TGCGCCAGCAGCCAGCCGGGACAGGGGGGGACTGAAGCTTTCTTT.

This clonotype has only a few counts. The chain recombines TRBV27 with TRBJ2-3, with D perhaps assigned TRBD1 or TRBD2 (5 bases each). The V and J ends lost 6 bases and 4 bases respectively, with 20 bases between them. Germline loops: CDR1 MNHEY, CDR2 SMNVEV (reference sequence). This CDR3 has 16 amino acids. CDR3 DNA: TGTGCCAGCAGCAATACTCCGGGACGGCAAGCAGATACGCAGTATTTT. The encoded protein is CASSNTPGRQADTQYF.

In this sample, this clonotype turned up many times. The CDR3 DNA reads TGTGCCAGCAGCCAAGGTGTAGCGACAGATAGCAATCAGCCCCAGCATTTT. This translates into CASSQGVATDSNQPQHF. The genes are TRBV3-1 and TRBJ1-5, with TRBD1 as a possible D gene (5 bases). CDR3 length: 17 residues. The V gene's germline CDR1 is LGHDT and CDR2 YNNKEL (reference sequence). V shed 1 base and J shed 0 bases, with 13 bases lying between them.

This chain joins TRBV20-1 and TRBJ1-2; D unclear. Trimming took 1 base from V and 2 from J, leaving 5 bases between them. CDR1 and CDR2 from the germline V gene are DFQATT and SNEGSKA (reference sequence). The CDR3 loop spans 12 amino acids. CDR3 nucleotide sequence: TGCAGTGCTAGAGCCGAGAACTATGGCTACACCTTC. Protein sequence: CSARAENYGYTF.

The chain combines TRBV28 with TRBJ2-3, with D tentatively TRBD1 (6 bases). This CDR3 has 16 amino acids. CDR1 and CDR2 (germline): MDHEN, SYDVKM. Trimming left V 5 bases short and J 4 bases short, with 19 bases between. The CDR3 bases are TGTGCCAGCAGTCTTCGGACAGCCTCCTGGGCAGATACGCAGTATTTT. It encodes CASSLRTASWADTQYF.

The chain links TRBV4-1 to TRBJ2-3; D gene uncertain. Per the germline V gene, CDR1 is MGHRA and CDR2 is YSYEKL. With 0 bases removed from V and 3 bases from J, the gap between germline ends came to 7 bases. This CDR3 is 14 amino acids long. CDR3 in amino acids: CASSQDILTDTQYF. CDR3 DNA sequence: TGCGCCAGCAGCCAAGATATACTGACAGATACGCAGTATTTT.

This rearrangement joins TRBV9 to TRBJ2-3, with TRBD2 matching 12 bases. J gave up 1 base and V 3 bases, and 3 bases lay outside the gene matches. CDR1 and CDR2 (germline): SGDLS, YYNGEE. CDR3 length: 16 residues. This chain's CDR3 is CASSARLAGGTDTQYF. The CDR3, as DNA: TGTGCCAGCAGCGCCCGACTAGCGGGGGGCACAGATACGCAGTATTTT.

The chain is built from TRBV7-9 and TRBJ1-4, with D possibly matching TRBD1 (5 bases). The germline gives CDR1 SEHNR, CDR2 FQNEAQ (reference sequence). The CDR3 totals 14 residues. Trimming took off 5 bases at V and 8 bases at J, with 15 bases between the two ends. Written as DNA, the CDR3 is TGTGCCAGCAGCCCACAGGCCGCTCCAGAAAAACTGTTTTTT. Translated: CASSPQAAPEKLFF.

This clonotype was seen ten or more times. CDR3 in amino acids: CARFPGQGRSGNTIYF. CDR3 coding DNA: TGTGCCCGGTTTCCGGGACAGGGGCGGTCTGGAAACACCATATATTTT. The rearrangement uses TRBV27 and TRBJ1-3, with 10 bases fitting TRBD1. Germline loops: CDR1 MNHEY, CDR2 SMNVEV (reference sequence). Trimming cost V 11 bases and J 1 base; bases outside gene matches: 11. The CDR3 has 16 amino acids.

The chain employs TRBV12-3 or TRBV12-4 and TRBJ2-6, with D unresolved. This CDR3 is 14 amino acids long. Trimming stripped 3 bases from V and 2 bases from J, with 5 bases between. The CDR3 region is CASSLSAGANVLTF. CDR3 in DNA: TGTGCCAGCAGTTTGTCTGCTGGGGCCAACGTCCTGACTTTC.

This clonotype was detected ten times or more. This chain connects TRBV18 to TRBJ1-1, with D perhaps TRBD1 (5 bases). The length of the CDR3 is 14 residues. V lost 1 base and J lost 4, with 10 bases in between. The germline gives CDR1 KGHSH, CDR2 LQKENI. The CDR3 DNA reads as TGTGCCAGCTCACCACAGGGGCAGGGCACTGAAGCTTTCTTT. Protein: CASSPQGQGTEAFF. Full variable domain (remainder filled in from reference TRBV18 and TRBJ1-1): NAGVMQNPRHLVRRRGQEARLRCSPMKGHSHVYWYRQLPEEGLKFMVYLQKENIIDESGMPKERFSAEFPKEGPSILRIQQVVRGDSAAYFCASSPQGQGTEAFFGQGTRLTVV.

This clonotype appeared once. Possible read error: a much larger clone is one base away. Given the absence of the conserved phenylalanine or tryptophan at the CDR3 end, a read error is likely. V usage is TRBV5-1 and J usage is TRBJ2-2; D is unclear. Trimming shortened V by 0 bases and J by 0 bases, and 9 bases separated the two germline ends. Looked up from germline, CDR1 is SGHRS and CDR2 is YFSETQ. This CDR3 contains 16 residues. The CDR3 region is CASSLDPRSNTGELFV. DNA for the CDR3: TGCGCCAGCAGCTTGGACCCAAGGTCGAACACCGGGGAGCTGTTTGTT.

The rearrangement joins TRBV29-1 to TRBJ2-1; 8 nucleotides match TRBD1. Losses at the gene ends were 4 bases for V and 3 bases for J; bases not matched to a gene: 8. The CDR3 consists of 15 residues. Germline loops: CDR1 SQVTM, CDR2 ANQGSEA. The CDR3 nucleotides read TGCAGCGTTGCGGGGAGGACAGGGCTCTACAATGAGCAGTTCTTC. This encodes CSVAGRTGLYNEQFF.

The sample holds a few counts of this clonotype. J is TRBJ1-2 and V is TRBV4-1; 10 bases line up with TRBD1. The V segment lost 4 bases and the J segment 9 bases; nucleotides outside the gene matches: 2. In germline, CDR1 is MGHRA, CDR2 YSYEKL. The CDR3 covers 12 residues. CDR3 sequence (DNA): TGCGCCAGCAGCCGGGGACAGGGGAGCTACACCTTC. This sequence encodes CASSRGQGSYTF.

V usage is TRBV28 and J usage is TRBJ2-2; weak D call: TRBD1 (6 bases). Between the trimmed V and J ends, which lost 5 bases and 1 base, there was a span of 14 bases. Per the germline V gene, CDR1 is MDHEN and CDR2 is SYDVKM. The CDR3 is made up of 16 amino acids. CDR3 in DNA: TGTGCCAGCAGTCATCGCTTCAGGGGGAACACCGGGGAGCTGTTTTTT. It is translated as CASSHRFRGNTGELFF.

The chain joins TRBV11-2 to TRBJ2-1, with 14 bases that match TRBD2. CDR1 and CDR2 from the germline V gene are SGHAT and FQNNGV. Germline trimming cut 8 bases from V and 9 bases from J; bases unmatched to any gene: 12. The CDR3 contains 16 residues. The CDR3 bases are TGTGCCAGCGAGATGACTAGCGGGAGGGCCGGGGGTGAGCAGTTCTTC. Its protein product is CASEMTSGRAGGEQFF.

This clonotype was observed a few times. Here the CDR3 DNA reads TGTGCCACCAGCAGAGGGCAGGCCCAAGAGACCCAGTACTTC. This codes for CATSRGQAQETQYF. The gene calls are TRBV15 and TRBJ2-5; the D is unclear. The CDR3 has 14 amino acids. Trimming removed 1 base at V and 1 base at J, with 7 bases between. From germline, CDR1 is LNHNV and CDR2 YYDKDF (reference sequence). Supplemented by reference TRBV15 and TRBJ2-5, the full variable domain reads DAMVIQNPRYQVTQFGKPVTLSCSQTLNHNVMYWYQQKSSQAPKLLFHYYDKDFNNEADTPDNFQSRRPNTSFCFLDIRSPGLGDTAMYLCATSRGQAQETQYFGPGTRLLVL.